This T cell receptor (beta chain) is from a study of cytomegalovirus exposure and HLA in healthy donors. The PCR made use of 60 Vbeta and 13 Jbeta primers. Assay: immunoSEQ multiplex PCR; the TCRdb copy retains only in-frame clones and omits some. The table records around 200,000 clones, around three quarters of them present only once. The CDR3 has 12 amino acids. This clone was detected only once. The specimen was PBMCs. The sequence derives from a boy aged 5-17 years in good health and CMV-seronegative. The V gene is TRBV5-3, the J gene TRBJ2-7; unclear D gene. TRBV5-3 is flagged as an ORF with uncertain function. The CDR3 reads CASKVQVYEQYF. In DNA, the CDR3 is TGTGCTTCAAAGGTGCAGGTCTACGAGCAGTACTTC.